This T cell receptor (beta chain) came from a study of graft-versus-host responses after intestinal transplantation. Study at large: Induction using anti-thymocyte globulin, followed by tacrolimus and steroids for two to three years, was given to all recipients.

The study, taken as a whole, reports: Detected in recipient marrow were GvH clones, some of which were first observed in ileum or blood.

Points on this clone: Antigen unknown.

CDR3 length: 11 amino acids. The V gene lost 4 bases and the J gene lost 3 bases, with 5 bases spanning the gap. Germline values: CDR1 SGHRS, CDR2 YFSETQ. Assay used: immunoSEQ multiplex PCR; TCRdb lists only in-frame clones, some missing. The sample consists of tens of thousands of clones, around 93% of them appearing once. The chain recombines TRBV5-1 with TRBJ2-7; D perhaps matches TRBD2 (5 bases). This TCR was recovered from a human donor who was the organ donor for an intestinal transplant. This specimen consisted of unstimulated CD4+ T cells sorted from spleen or lymph node cells, obtained before transplant. The CDR3 spells CASSRDYEQYF. CDR3 DNA: TGCGCCAGCAGCCGGGACTACGAGCAGTACTTC. The whole variable domain, remainder taken from reference TRBV5-1 and TRBJ2-7, is KAGVTQTPRYLIKTRGQQVTLSCSPISGHRSVSWYQQTPGQGLQFLFEYFSETQRNKGNFPGRFSGRQFSNSRSEMNVSTLELGDSALYLCASSRDYEQYFGPGTRLTVT.